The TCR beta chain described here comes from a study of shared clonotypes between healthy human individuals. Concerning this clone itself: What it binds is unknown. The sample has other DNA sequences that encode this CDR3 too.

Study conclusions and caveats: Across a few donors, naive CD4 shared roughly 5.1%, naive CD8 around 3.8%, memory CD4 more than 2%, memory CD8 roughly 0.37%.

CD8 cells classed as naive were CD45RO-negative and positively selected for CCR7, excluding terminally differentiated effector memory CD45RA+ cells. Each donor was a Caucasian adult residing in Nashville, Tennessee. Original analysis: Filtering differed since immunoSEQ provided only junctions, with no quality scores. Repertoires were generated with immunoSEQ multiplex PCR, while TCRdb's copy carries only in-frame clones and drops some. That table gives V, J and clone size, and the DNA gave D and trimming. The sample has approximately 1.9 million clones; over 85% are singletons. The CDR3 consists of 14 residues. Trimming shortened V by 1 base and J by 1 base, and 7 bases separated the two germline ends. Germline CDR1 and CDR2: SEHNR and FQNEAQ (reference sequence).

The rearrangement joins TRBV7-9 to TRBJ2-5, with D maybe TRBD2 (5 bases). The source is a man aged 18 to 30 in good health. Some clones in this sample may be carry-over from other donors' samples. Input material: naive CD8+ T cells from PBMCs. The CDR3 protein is CASSLGGLQETQYF. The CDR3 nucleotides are TGTGCCAGCAGCTTAGGAGGACTCCAAGAGACCCAGTACTTC.